One and the same sample provided the 17 T cell receptor beta chains below, sequenced in a study of identical twins. TCRdb independently ran MiXCR on the 5' RACE reads; one entry per CDR3 protein. The data show roughly 280,000 distinct CDR3 sequences, 7.5% to 9.5% seen once. These data also featured in a second study, about yellow fever vaccine responses in identical twins.

Sequencing input: CD8+ T cells sorted from blood. All receptors derive from a young woman in good health.

This clonotype came up many times. This chain joins TRBV12-5 and TRBJ2-2; TRBD2 aligns across 7 bases. There are 15 residues in the CDR3. Germline assignment: CDR1 LGHNT and CDR2 FRNRAP. V shed 4 bases, J shed 2 bases, and the junction held 4 bases outside the gene matches. The CDR3 region is CASGSGGVNTGELFF. CDR3 nucleotides: TGTGCTAGTGGTTCTGGGGGGGTTAACACCGGGGAGCTGTTTTTT.

V is TRBV27 and J is TRBJ2-3, with 7 bases matching TRBD2. J gave up 12 bases and V 6 bases, and 12 bases lay outside the gene matches. CDR3 size: 13 residues. The germline V gene encodes CDR1 MNHEY and CDR2 SMNVEV (reference sequence). The chain's CDR3 is CASSDRLLASQYF. Here the CDR3 DNA reads TGTGCCAGCAGCGATCGATTACTAGCGTCCCAGTATTTT.

This chain joins TRBV14 and TRBJ2-1, with D possibly matching TRBD1 (5 bases). V was pared by 2 bases and J by 9 bases, with 11 bases between. CDR3 length: 13 residues. Germline V gene lookup returns CDR1 SGHDN and CDR2 FVKESK. CDR3 loop: CASSQTRVIEQFF. The CDR3, as DNA: TGTGCCAGCAGCCAAACCAGGGTTATTGAGCAGTTCTTC.

This chain joins TRBV3-1 and TRBJ2-1; D may be TRBD2 (5 bases). CDR3 size: 14 residues. Trimming pared 4 bases from V and 9 bases from J, leaving 16 bases between. The germline V gene has CDR1 LGHDT and CDR2 YNNKEL (reference sequence). CDR3 residues: CASSPLFSEAEQFF. CDR3 bases: TGTGCCAGCAGCCCTCTTTTTAGCGAGGCTGAGCAGTTCTTC.

This clonotype was recorded at least ten times. This chain connects TRBV5-1 to TRBJ2-7; no reliable D call. Germline lookup yields CDR1 SGHRS and CDR2 YFSETQ. With 9 bases removed from V and 1 base from J, the gap between germline ends came to 17 bases. CDR3 length: 14 residues. The CDR3 region is CANKPGSRSYEQYF. CDR3 coding DNA: TGCGCCAACAAACCAGGTAGCAGGTCCTACGAGCAGTACTTC.

This clonotype came up many times. The chain carries TRBV29-1 and TRBJ2-5, with unresolved D. This CDR3 contains 16 residues. Trimming shortened V by 1 base and J by 4 bases, and 19 bases separated the two germline ends. CDR1 is SQVTM, CDR2 ANQGSEA, per germline. The CDR3 nucleotides read TGCAGCGTTGAAGTTCTCGTTTGGCAAAACGGAGAGACCCAGTACTTC. Amino acids: CSVEVLVWQNGETQYF.

As concerns this clonotype: This may stem from a read error, because a much larger clone lies one nucleotide away. The CDR3 ends on some other residue instead of the conserved phenylalanine or tryptophan, so this is likely a read error. This chain connects TRBV5-1 to TRBJ2-1; TRBD2 matches 9 bases. The V and J ends lost 4 bases and 5 bases, in that order; junction bases with no gene match: 7. This CDR3 spans 15 amino acids. Germline CDR1 reads SGHRS; CDR2 reads YFSETQ. For the CDR3, the DNA is TGCGCCAGCAGCCCTGGGACTAGCCCTAACAATGAGCAGTTCTAC. Translating it yields CASSPGTSPNNEQFY.

This clonotype came up many times. The chain is built from TRBV5-1 and TRBJ2-1; maybe TRBD1 (6 bases). CDR1 and CDR2 from the germline V gene are SGHRS and YFSETQ. The CDR3 sequence is 14 residues long. The V and J ends lost 5 bases and 4 bases respectively, with 13 bases between them. As DNA, the CDR3 is TGCGCCAGCAGTCTACAGGGAGTTTACAATGAGCAGTTCTTC. It encodes CASSLQGVYNEQFF.

V usage is TRBV4-1 and J usage is TRBJ2-3; 7 nucleotides align to TRBD2. The CDR3 sequence is 16 residues long. Germline lookup yields CDR1 MGHRA and CDR2 YSYEKL. V was pared by 3 bases and J by 2 bases, with 8 bases of the junction left unmatched. The CDR3: CASSHLAEPTTDTQYF. Written as DNA, the CDR3 is TGCGCCAGCAGCCACCTAGCGGAGCCTACCACAGATACGCAGTATTTT.

This chain uses TRBV3-1 with TRBJ2-7; 8 bases match TRBD1. V shed 1 base and J 7 bases; nucleotides not matched to a gene: 6. The CDR3 sequence is 14 residues long. Per the germline V gene, CDR1 is LGHDT and CDR2 is YNNKEL (reference sequence). The CDR3 region has the DNA TGTGCCAGCAGCCAAGCGACAGGGGTAAGTGAGCAGTACTTC. This gives the protein CASSQATGVSEQYF.

This clonotype was seen at least ten times. The V gene is TRBV29-1, the J gene TRBJ2-2, with D possibly matching TRBD1 (6 bases). The germline CDR1 and CDR2 sequences are SQVTM and ANQGSEA. The CDR3 extends over 14 amino acids. V was cut by 5 bases and J by 2 bases, with 12 bases left in between. CDR3 DNA sequence: TGCAGCGTTTGGTCAGGGGTAAACACCGGGGAGCTGTTTTTT. This sequence encodes CSVWSGVNTGELFF.

The table lists this clonotype with many counts. The genes are TRBV6-2 or TRBV6-3 and TRBJ2-2, with D possibly matching TRBD2 (5 bases). CDR3 length equals 13 residues. Germline CDR1 and CDR2: MNHEY and SVGEGT. V was cut by 8 bases and J by 0 bases, with 7 bases left in between. The CDR3 here is CASSGANTGELFF. The CDR3, as DNA: TGTGCCAGCTCCGGGGCGAACACCGGGGAGCTGTTTTTT.

This clonotype appeared many times. The chain combines TRBV4-3 with TRBJ2-3; TRBD2 might be the D (6 bases). V dropped 5 bases and J dropped 2 bases, with 14 bases sitting between them. The CDR3 has 15 amino acids. CDR1 is LGHNA, CDR2 YSLEER, per germline. CDR3 sequence: CASSSKGLNTDTQYF. CDR3 sequence (DNA): TGCGCCAGCAGCTCAAAGGGACTGAACACAGATACGCAGTATTTT.

At least ten counts were recorded for this clonotype. The chain employs TRBV12-3 or TRBV12-4 and TRBJ2-3, with D maybe TRBD2 (5 bases). The germline V and J ends were trimmed by 7 bases and 3 bases, with 17 bases remaining between them. The CDR3 runs 15 residues. The CDR3 spells CASTFLPGRTDTQYF. CDR3 nucleotides: TGTGCCAGCACTTTCTTGCCGGGAAGAACAGATACGCAGTATTTT.

There are a few counts of this clonotype. The chain recombines TRBV6-5 with TRBJ2-1, with 8 bases fitting TRBD2. The CDR3 consists of 15 residues. The V segment lost 6 bases and the J segment 4 bases; nucleotides outside the gene matches: 8. The germline CDR1 and CDR2 sequences are MNHEY and SVGAGI. Written as DNA, the CDR3 is TGTGCCAGCAGGTACCTGGCGGGAGGTTACAATGAGCAGTTCTTC. Protein product: CASRYLAGGYNEQFF.

V and J are TRBV20-1 and TRBJ2-7; 7 bases are shared with TRBD1. CDR1 is DFQATT and CDR2 is SNEGSKA in the germline V gene (reference sequence). This CDR3 contains 16 residues. Germline trimming cut 2 bases from V and 3 bases from J; bases unmatched to any gene: 13. The CDR3 nucleotides are TGCAGTGCTAGACAGGGACAGTTAATGTGGGACTACGAGCAGTACTTC. This sequence encodes CSARQGQLMWDYEQYF.

This clonotype has a handful of counts. This chain connects TRBV20-1 to TRBJ2-1; 11 positions match TRBD2. This CDR3 is built from 15 residues. Trimming at V came to 2 bases and at J to 10 bases, leaving 10 bases not matched to a gene. Germline V gene data show CDR1 as DFQATT and CDR2 as SNEGSKA (reference sequence). CDR3 protein: CSARQSGTSGFEQFF. CDR3 sequence (DNA): TGCAGTGCTAGACAGTCCGGGACTAGCGGTTTCGAGCAGTTCTTC.